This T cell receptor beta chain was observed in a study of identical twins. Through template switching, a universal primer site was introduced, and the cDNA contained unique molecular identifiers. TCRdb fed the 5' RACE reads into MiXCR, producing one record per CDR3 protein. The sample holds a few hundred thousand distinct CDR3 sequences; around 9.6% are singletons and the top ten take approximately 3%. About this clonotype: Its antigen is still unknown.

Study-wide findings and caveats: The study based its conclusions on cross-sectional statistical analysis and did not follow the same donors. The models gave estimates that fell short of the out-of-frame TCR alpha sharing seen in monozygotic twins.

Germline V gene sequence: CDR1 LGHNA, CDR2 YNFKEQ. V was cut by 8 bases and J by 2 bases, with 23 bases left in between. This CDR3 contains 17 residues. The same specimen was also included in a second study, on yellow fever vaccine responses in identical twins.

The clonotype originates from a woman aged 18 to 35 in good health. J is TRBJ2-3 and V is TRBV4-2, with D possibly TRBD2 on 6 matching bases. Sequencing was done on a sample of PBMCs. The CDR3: CASGSRLVGAVTDTQYF. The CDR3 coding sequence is TGTGCCAGCGGCTCTAGACTAGTAGGGGCGGTCACAGATACGCAGTATTTT.